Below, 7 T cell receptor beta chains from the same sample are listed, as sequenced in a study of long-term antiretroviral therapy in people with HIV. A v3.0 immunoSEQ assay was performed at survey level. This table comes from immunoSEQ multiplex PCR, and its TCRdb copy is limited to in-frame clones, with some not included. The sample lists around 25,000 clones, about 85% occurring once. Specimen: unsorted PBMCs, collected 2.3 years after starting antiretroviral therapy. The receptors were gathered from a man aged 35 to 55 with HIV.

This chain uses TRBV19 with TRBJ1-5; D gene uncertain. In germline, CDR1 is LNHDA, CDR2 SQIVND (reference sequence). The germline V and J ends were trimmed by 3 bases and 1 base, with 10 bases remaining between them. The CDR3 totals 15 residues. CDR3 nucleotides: TGTGCCAGTAGTATTGGGGTTATGAGCAATCAGCCCCAGCATTTT. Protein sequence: CASSIGVMSNQPQHF.

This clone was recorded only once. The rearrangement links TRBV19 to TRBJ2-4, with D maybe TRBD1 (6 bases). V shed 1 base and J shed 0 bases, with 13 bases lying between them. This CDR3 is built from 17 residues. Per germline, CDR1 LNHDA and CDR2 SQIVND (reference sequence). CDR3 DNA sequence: TGTGCCAGTAGTATAGGGGGGCAGGGTCGAGCCAAAAACATTCAGTACTTC. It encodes CASSIGGQGRAKNIQYF.

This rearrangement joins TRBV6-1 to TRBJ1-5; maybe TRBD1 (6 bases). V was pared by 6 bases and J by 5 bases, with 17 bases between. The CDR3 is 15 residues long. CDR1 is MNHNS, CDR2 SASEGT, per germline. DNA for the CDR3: TGTGCCAGCAGCGCGGGACAAATGCGAGATCAGCCCCAGCATTTT. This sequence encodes CASSAGQMRDQPQHF.

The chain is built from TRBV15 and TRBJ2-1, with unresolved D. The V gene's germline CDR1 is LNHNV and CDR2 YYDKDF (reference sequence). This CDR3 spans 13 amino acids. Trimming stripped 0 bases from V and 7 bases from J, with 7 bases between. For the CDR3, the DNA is TGTGCCACCAGCAGAGATGTGGTAAATGAGCAGTTCTTC. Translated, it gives CATSRDVVNEQFF.

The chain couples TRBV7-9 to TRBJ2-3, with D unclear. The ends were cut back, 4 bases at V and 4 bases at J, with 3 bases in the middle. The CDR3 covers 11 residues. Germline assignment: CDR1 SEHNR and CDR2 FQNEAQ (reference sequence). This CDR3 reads CASSSADTQYF. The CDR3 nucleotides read TGTGCCAGCAGCTCGGCAGATACGCAGTATTTT. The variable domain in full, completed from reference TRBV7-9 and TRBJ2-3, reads DTGVSQNPRHKITKRGQNVTFRCDPISEHNRLYWYRQTLGQGPEFLTYFQNEAQLEKSRLLSDRFSAERPKGSFSTLEIQRTEQGDSAMYLCASSSADTQYFGPGTRLTVL.

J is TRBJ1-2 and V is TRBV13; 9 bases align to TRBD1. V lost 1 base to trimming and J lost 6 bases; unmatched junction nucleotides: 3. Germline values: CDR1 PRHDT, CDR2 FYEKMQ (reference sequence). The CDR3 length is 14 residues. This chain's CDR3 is CASSLDWDRDGYTF. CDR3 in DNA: TGTGCCAGCAGCTTAGACTGGGACAGGGATGGCTACACCTTC.

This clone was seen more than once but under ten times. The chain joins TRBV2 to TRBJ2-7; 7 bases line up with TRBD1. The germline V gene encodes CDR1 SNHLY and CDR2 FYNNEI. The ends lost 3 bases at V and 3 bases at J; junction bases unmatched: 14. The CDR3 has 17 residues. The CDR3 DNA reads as TGTGCCAGCAGTGACCTGTACCCTACAGGGGCAGGCTACGAGCAGTACTTC. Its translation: CASSDLYPTGAGYEQYF.